The next 24 T cell receptor beta chains were all read from a single sample in a study of blood T cell repertoires in COVID-19. Sequencing was performed with immunoSEQ multiplex PCR; in TCRdb, only in-frame clones are kept and a portion is missing. The table lists roughly 400,000 clones, approximately 86% of them singletons. Sequenced: PBMCs or T cells enriched from blood (not recorded which). The receptors were sampled from a woman between 40 and 55 years old with acute COVID-19.

The V gene is TRBV5-1, the J gene TRBJ1-1; D remains unclear. Deletions cut 5 bases from V and 3 bases from J, with 14 bases between. CDR1 is SGHRS, CDR2 YFSETQ, per germline. The CDR3 covers 14 residues. For the CDR3, the DNA is TGCGCCAGCAGAAAAGAGGAGGGTTACACTGAAGCTTTCTTT. Translation gives CASRKEEGYTEAFF. The full variable domain, rest sourced from reference TRBV5-1 and TRBJ1-1, is KAGVTQTPRYLIKTRGQQVTLSCSPISGHRSVSWYQQTPGQGLQFLFEYFSETQRNKGNFPGRFSGRQFSNSRSEMNVSTLELGDSALYLCASRKEEGYTEAFFGQGTRLTVV.

CDR3 region: CAAQGAGNTIYF. The CDR3 nucleotides are TGTGCCGCCCAGGGGGCTGGAAACACCATATATTTT. The chain combines TRBV5-8 with TRBJ1-3; 7 bases map to TRBD1. The CDR3 has 12 amino acids. Per the germline V gene, CDR1 is SGHTS and CDR2 is YDEGEE. V shed 10 bases and J 2 bases; nucleotides not matched to a gene: 3.

This chain links TRBV7-9 with TRBJ1-1; a possible D gene is TRBD1 (6 bases). CDR1 and CDR2 (germline): SEHNR, FQNEAQ (reference sequence). The CDR3 contains 11 residues. The germline V and J ends were trimmed by 5 bases and 6 bases, with 7 bases remaining between them. CDR3 coding DNA: TGTGCCAGCAGCCGACAGGCTGAAGCTTTCTTT. This gives the protein CASSRQAEAFF.

This chain joins TRBV29-1 and TRBJ1-2, with TRBD1 identical over 7 bases. Per the germline V gene, CDR1 is SQVTM and CDR2 is ANQGSEA. The CDR3 is 12 residues long. J gave up 4 bases and V 3 bases, and 2 bases lay outside the gene matches. Here the CDR3 DNA reads TGCAGCGTTGATCAGGGGGTCTATGGCTACACCTTC. This gives the protein CSVDQGVYGYTF.

CDR3 DNA sequence: TGTGCCAGCAGCCCCGGACAGGGGAACACCGGGGAGCTGTTTTTT. Translating gives CASSPGQGNTGELFF. The chain is built from TRBV5-5 and TRBJ2-2; 8 bases line up with TRBD1. Germline V gene data show CDR1 as SGHKS and CDR2 as YYEKEE (reference sequence). J gave up 1 base and V 4 bases, and 3 bases lay outside the gene matches. This CDR3 contains 15 residues.

This clone has just a few counts. The sample carries other DNA sequences with the same CDR3. This chain connects TRBV5-1 to TRBJ1-4, with 7 bases that match TRBD1. V was clipped by 0 bases and J by 7 bases; unmatched bases: 0. Germline CDR1 and CDR2: SGHRS and YFSETQ. The CDR3 has 13 residues. The CDR3 bases are TGCGCCAGCAGCTTGGGACAGGGTGAAAAACTGTTTTTT. The encoded protein is CASSLGQGEKLFF. The full variable domain, in which reference TRBV5-1 and TRBJ1-4 provide the parts outside the CDR3, is KAGVTQTPRYLIKTRGQQVTLSCSPISGHRSVSWYQQTPGQGLQFLFEYFSETQRNKGNFPGRFSGRQFSNSRSEMNVSTLELGDSALYLCASSLGQGEKLFFGSGTQLSVL.

The rearrangement uses TRBV5-6 and TRBJ1-2; D remains ambiguous. Trimming took 0 bases from V and 1 from J, leaving 13 bases between them. Germline CDR1 reads SGHDT; CDR2 reads YYEEEE. The CDR3 sequence is 16 residues long. CDR3 residues: CASSLELGEFNYGYTF. CDR3 in DNA: TGTGCCAGCAGCTTGGAACTGGGAGAATTTAACTATGGCTACACCTTC.

This clone was seen just once. The chain couples TRBV19 to TRBJ1-2; D might be TRBD1 (5 bases). The CDR3 runs 16 residues. Trimming shortened V by 2 bases and J by 3 bases, and 16 bases separated the two germline ends. Germline V gene sequence: CDR1 LNHDA, CDR2 SQIVND (reference sequence). The CDR3 DNA reads TGTGCCAGTAGTATATCCCCGACAGCAGCCTACTATGGCTACACCTTC. Translating gives CASSISPTAAYYGYTF. Together with reference TRBV19 and TRBJ1-2, the CDR3 gives the full variable domain: DGGITQSPKYLFRKEGQNVTLSCEQNLNHDAMYWYRQDPGQGLRLIYYSQIVNDFQKGDIAEGYSVSREKKESFPLTVTSAQKNPTAFYLCASSISPTAAYYGYTFGSGTRLTVV.

This clone showed up just a few times. The chain is built from TRBV14 and TRBJ1-1, with 7 bases aligning to TRBD1. V lost 4 bases to trimming and J lost 2 bases; unmatched junction nucleotides: 7. In germline, CDR1 is SGHDN, CDR2 FVKESK. The CDR3 extends over 15 amino acids. The CDR3 region is CASSLMTGPNTEAFF. The CDR3 region has the DNA TGTGCCAGCAGCCTGATGACAGGGCCCAACACTGAAGCTTTCTTT.

This clone has just one count. The rearrangement joins TRBV29-1 to TRBJ2-1; D perhaps matches TRBD2 (6 bases). This CDR3 comprises 14 residues. Germline V lookup: CDR1 SQVTM, CDR2 ANQGSEA. Trimming left V 4 bases short and J 0 bases short, with 10 bases between. The CDR3 region is CSVGGVSSYNEQFF. The CDR3 DNA sequence: TGCAGCGTTGGGGGGGTGAGCTCCTACAATGAGCAGTTCTTC.

The rearrangement joins TRBV7-9 to TRBJ2-7; 9 nucleotides agree with TRBD2. The CDR3 consists of 16 residues. Per the germline V gene, CDR1 is SEHNR and CDR2 is FQNEAQ (reference sequence). Losses at the gene ends were 4 bases for V and 0 bases for J; bases not matched to a gene: 7. The CDR3 loop is CASSSYLTSGSYEQYF. CDR3 nucleotide sequence: TGTGCCAGCAGCTCCTATCTGACTAGCGGCTCCTACGAGCAGTACTTC.

The chain combines TRBV5-4 with TRBJ1-1; D unclear. V lost 0 bases and J 0 bases, leaving 6 bases between the germline ends. The CDR3 totals 14 residues. Germline V gene data show CDR1 as SGHNT and CDR2 as YYREEE (reference sequence). The CDR3 protein is CASSLETVNTEAFF. DNA for the CDR3: TGTGCCAGCAGCTTGGAAACGGTGAACACTGAAGCTTTCTTT.

V usage is TRBV19 and J usage is TRBJ1-2, with unresolved D. V dropped 8 bases and J dropped 7 bases, with 11 bases sitting between them. The CDR3 length is 11 residues. The V gene's germline CDR1 is LNHDA and CDR2 SQIVND (reference sequence). The CDR3 is CASEMGGGYTF. CDR3 bases: TGTGCCAGTGAGATGGGAGGTGGCTACACCTTC.

V and J are TRBV19 and TRBJ2-7; 8 bases match TRBD1. CDR3 length equals 16 residues. V dropped 3 bases and J dropped 5; count of bases not matched to a gene: 12. The germline V gene encodes CDR1 LNHDA and CDR2 SQIVND (reference sequence). The CDR3 is CASSIGTGGLSDEQYF. Written as DNA, the CDR3 is TGTGCCAGTAGTATCGGTACAGGGGGTTTGAGCGACGAGCAGTACTTC.

This clone was counted between two and nine times. Different DNA sequences within this sample yield the same CDR3. V and J are TRBV5-1 and TRBJ1-2, with TRBD1 matching 9 bases. CDR1 is SGHRS, CDR2 YFSETQ, per germline. J gave up 5 bases and V 0 bases, and 2 bases lay outside the gene matches. The CDR3 covers 14 residues. For the CDR3, the DNA is TGCGCCAGCAGCTTGGGGGACAGGGATTATGGCTACACCTTC. This sequence encodes CASSLGDRDYGYTF.

The chain couples TRBV12-5 to TRBJ1-1; 7 bases fit TRBD1. The CDR3 length is 16 residues. V gave up 3 bases and J gave up 1 base; unmatched junction bases: 8. Germline CDR1 LGHNT, CDR2 FRNRAP. The CDR3 nucleotides are TGTGCTAGTGGTTTTGGGACAGATCGTTCGAACACTGAAGCTTTCTTT. It codes for CASGFGTDRSNTEAFF. The full variable domain, completed using reference TRBV12-5 and TRBJ1-1, is DARVTQTPRHKVTEMGQEVTMRCQPILGHNTVFWYRQTMMQGLELLAYFRNRAPLDDSGMPKDRFSAEMPDATLATLKIQPSEPRDSAVYFCASGFGTDRSNTEAFFGQGTRLTVV.

In this sample, this clone turned up once. The sample has other DNA sequences that encode this CDR3 too. This sequence joins TRBV30 and TRBJ1-5; the D gene is possibly TRBD1 (6 bases). V was trimmed by 0 bases and J by 0 bases, leaving 12 bases between them. Germline CDR1 and CDR2: GTSNPN and SVGIG (reference sequence). CDR3 length equals 16 residues. CDR3 sequence: CAWSVRTAYSNQPQHF. The CDR3 DNA follows: TGTGCCTGGAGTGTGAGGACAGCTTATAGCAATCAGCCCCAGCATTTT.

This rearrangement joins TRBV9 to TRBJ2-7; TRBD1 matches 9 bases. The CDR3 contains 13 residues. CDR1 is SGDLS, CDR2 YYNGEE, per germline. Trimming removed 3 bases from V and 6 bases from J; junction bases left unmatched: 4. CDR3 DNA: TGTGCCAGCAGCGAGGGACAGGGAGGCGAGCAGTACTTC. Amino acid sequence: CASSEGQGGEQYF.

CDR3 DNA sequence: TGCGCCAGCAGCTTGTCGGACAGTCACGAGCAGTACTTC. Protein sequence: CASSLSDSHEQYF. The chain carries TRBV5-1 and TRBJ2-7; a possible D gene is TRBD1 (6 bases). V was cut by 1 base and J by 5 bases, with 10 bases left in between. This CDR3 region has 13 residues. Germline V gene lookup returns CDR1 SGHRS and CDR2 YFSETQ.

This sequence joins TRBV6-5 and TRBJ1-2, with a weak D call TRBD1 (6 bases). Germline V gene data show CDR1 as MNHEY and CDR2 as SVGAGI. V was clipped by 6 bases and J by 10 bases, with 21 bases between them. This CDR3 has 14 amino acids. CDR3 protein: CASSRDTDPTYYTF. CDR3 DNA: TGTGCCAGCAGCCGGGACACGGACCCAACATACTACACCTTC.

The V call is TRBV24-1, the J call TRBJ2-1; 7 bases line up with TRBD2. Looked up from germline, CDR1 is KGHDR and CDR2 is SFDVKD. The CDR3 sequence is 17 residues long. V lost 0 bases to trimming and J lost 2 bases; unmatched junction nucleotides: 6. CDR3 region: CATSDLRGDLPYNEQFF. The DNA of the CDR3 is TGTGCCACCAGTGATTTGCGGGGGGACCTCCCCTACAATGAGCAGTTCTTC.

The gene calls are TRBV7-9 and TRBJ2-7; the D is unclear. V was cut by 10 bases and J by 7 bases, with 17 bases left in between. The germline V gene has CDR1 SEHNR and CDR2 FQNEAQ (reference sequence). The CDR3 consists of 12 residues. The CDR3 nucleotides are TGTGCCACCTCGGGTCTGGCGGTTGAGCAGTACTTC. Its protein is CATSGLAVEQYF.

To note about this clone: The same CDR3 is also encoded by other DNA sequences in this sample. J is TRBJ1-2 and V is TRBV29-1, with D uncertain. Per germline, CDR1 SQVTM and CDR2 ANQGSEA. V lost 4 bases to trimming and J lost 5 bases, with 8 bases between them. The CDR3 extends over 11 amino acids. CDR3 protein: CSVVTNYGYTF. The DNA of the CDR3 is TGCAGCGTTGTGACAAATTATGGCTACACCTTC.

CDR3 residues: CASSFNDMRGEQYF. DNA for the CDR3: TGTGCCAGCAGTTTCAATGACATGCGAGGGGAGCAGTACTTC. V is TRBV2 and J is TRBJ2-7; D perhaps matches TRBD2 (5 bases). In germline, CDR1 is SNHLY, CDR2 FYNNEI. The CDR3 consists of 14 residues. Trimming left V 5 bases short and J 7 bases short, with 18 bases between.